This TCR beta chain was found in a study of cytomegalovirus exposure and HLA in healthy donors. The study's findings and limits: In a later analysis, CMV-associated beta chains were mostly HLA-associated, it appeared. A few chains tied to CMV proved CMV antigen-specific in vitro. Rarity held for most TCR sequences, but there were some public TCRs that occurred in many donors.

CDR3 length: 12 amino acids. PCR was performed using 60 Vbeta and 13 Jbeta primers. Measured with immunoSEQ multiplex PCR; TCRdb has only the in-frame clones, and not every one. This sample carries 110,000 to 150,000 clones, roughly three quarters of them seen once, and the ten largest clones take 3% to 3.5%. To note about this clone: Antigen: not known.

The chain joins TRBV12-2 to TRBJ2-7; TRBD2, the table's D call, lacks a check against the DNA. TRBV12-2 is a pseudogene locus. The clonotype originates from a female donor in good health and CMV-seronegative. The sequencing input was PBMCs. The CDR3 region has the DNA TGTGCAAGTCGCTTTACCGGGTGTGGGCAGTACTTC. Its protein is CASRFTGCGQYF.